The clone carrying this T cell receptor beta chain was found a few times. The CDR3 runs to 13 residues. V was shortened by 6 bases and J by 6 bases, with 12 bases between the two germline ends. Template-switching 5'RACE yielded the TCR cDNA; a universal primer site and UMIs were added in the process. In TCRdb, the 5' RACE reads were re-called with MiXCR into one record per CDR3 protein. The data show fewer than 100,000 distinct CDR3 sequences, around 5.8% seen once. The sample originates from a study of T cells after yellow fever vaccination. The chain couples TRBV12-3 or TRBV12-4 to TRBJ2-1; perhaps TRBD2 as D (6 bases). This specimen consisted of CD8+ T cells sorted from PBMCs, obtained 10 days after the yellow fever booster vaccination. The clonotype was recovered from a man aged 18 to 29 who received the YFV17D yellow fever vaccine. This CDR3 reads CASSPTSLNEQFF. The CDR3 region has the DNA TGTGCCAGCAGCCCCACTAGCCTCAATGAGCAGTTCTTC.